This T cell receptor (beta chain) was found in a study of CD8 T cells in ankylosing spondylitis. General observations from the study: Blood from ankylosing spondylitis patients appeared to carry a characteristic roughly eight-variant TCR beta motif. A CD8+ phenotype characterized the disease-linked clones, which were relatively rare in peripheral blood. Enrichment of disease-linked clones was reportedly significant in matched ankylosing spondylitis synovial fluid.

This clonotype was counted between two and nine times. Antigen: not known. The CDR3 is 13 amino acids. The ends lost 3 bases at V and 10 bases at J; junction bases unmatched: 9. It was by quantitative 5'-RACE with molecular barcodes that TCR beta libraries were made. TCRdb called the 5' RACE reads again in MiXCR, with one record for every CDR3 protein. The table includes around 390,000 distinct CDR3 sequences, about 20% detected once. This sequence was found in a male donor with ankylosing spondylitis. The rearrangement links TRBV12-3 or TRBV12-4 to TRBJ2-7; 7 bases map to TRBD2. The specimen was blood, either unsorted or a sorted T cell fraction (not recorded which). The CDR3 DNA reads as TGTGCCAGCAGTTTCGCCAGCGGGATCCACCAGTACTTC. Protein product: CASSFASGIHQYF.